The 8 T cell receptor beta chains reported below all come from one sample, sequenced in a study of T-cell reconstitution after alpha-beta-depleted transplantation in children. Preparation of the TCRbeta library involved a method that used unique molecular identifiers. TCRdb independently ran MiXCR on the PCR reads; one entry per CDR3 protein. The data show about 1,000,000 distinct CDR3 sequences, 25% to 30% seen once. The sequencing used PBMCs, mostly from graft donor cells, collected 360 days after TCRalphabeta/CD19-depleted stem cell transplant. The receptors shown here come from a boy less than two years old who had a stem cell transplant for SCID, so the T cells may come from the graft donor.

This chain joins TRBV12-3 or TRBV12-4 and TRBJ1-4; D unresolved. The CDR3 has 14 amino acids. V shed 7 bases and J shed 7 bases, with 16 bases lying between them. For the CDR3, the DNA is TGTGCCAGCACCCCGCGGGCGGGGAGTGAAAAACTGTTTTTT. It codes for CASTPRAGSEKLFF.

The table lists this clonotype with a few counts. The J gene is TRBJ1-1, the V gene TRBV7-6; D may be TRBD1 (5 bases). CDR3 size: 15 residues. The V end lost 4 bases, the J end lost 1 base, and 13 bases lay between the germline ends. CDR1 SGHVS and CDR2 FNYEAQ come from the germline V gene. The CDR3 sequence is CASSWWGPENTEAFF. The CDR3 DNA follows: TGTGCCAGCAGCTGGTGGGGACCGGAGAACACTGAAGCTTTCTTT.

This clonotype was observed at least ten times. One junction end does not reproduce the germline sequence, and a read error may be involved. V and J are TRBV5-5 and TRBJ2-7; 8 bases align to TRBD1. This CDR3 region has 14 residues. Germline V CDR1 and CDR2: SGHKS, YYEKEE (reference sequence). CDR3 region: CASSSDRVSYEQYF. CDR3 DNA: TGCGCCAGCAGCTCGGACAGGGTGTCCTACGAGCAGTACTTC.

The chain is built from TRBV7-8 and TRBJ1-3; no reliable D call. V lost 0 bases, J lost 4 bases, and 10 bases lay in between. Per the germline V gene, CDR1 is SGHVS and CDR2 is FQNEAQ. The CDR3 extends over 15 amino acids. CDR3 nucleotides: TGTGCCAGCAGCTTAGCCAGCCTGCAGGGAAACACCATATATTTT. Translating gives CASSLASLQGNTIYF.

The chain is built from TRBV12-3 or TRBV12-4 and TRBJ1-4; D call uncertain. This CDR3 spans 11 amino acids. Trimming removed 6 bases at V and 14 bases at J, with 13 bases between. The CDR3 spells CASRGPGQLFF. The CDR3 nucleotides are TGTGCCAGCAGGGGCCCTGGTCAGCTGTTTTTT.

There are a few counts of this clonotype. The chain joins TRBV12-3 or TRBV12-4 to TRBJ2-2; D is perhaps TRBD1 or TRBD2 (6 bases each). There are 15 residues in the CDR3. V gave up 4 bases and J gave up 5 bases, with 14 bases separating them. This chain's CDR3 is CASSWRGIRTGELFF. The CDR3 DNA reads TGTGCCAGCAGTTGGAGGGGGATTAGGACCGGGGAGCTGTTTTTT.

This chain joins TRBV15 and TRBJ2-1; D ambiguous. CDR3 size: 12 residues. The germline gives CDR1 LNHNV, CDR2 YYDKDF (reference sequence). Between the trimmed V and J ends, which lost 3 bases and 7 bases, there was a span of 7 bases. The CDR3 coding sequence is TGTGCCACCAGCAGTCGTATAAATGAGCAGTTCTTC. This gives the protein CATSSRINEQFF.

This clonotype was seen a handful of times. The chain has TRBV29-1 and TRBJ1-1; maybe TRBD1 (5 bases). The CDR3 runs to 15 residues. Germline V CDR1 and CDR2: SQVTM, ANQGSEA. The germline V and J ends were trimmed by 3 bases and 1 base, with 15 bases remaining between them. The CDR3 loop is CSVEWAGGANTEAFF. The CDR3 nucleotides are TGCAGCGTTGAGTGGGCAGGTGGGGCGAACACTGAAGCTTTCTTT.